This T cell receptor (beta chain) was recorded in a study of regulatory dendritic cells for organ transplantation. Broader study findings: Resting memory CD8+ T cells held the most alloreactive clonotypes.

Some clones are missing from TCRdb's copy, which holds only in-frame ones; the method was immunoSEQ multiplex PCR. Among about 4,200 clones listed, around three fifths were seen once. With respect to this clone: Its antigen is unidentified.

Sorted subsets were CFSE-labeled and cultured around five days with allogeneic dendritic cells. The germline CDR1 and CDR2 sequences are PRHDT and FYEKMQ (reference sequence). CDR3 size: 16 residues. Trimming stripped 1 base from V and 4 bases from J, with 14 bases between. The chain uses TRBV13 and TRBJ2-1; D might be TRBD2 (5 bases). Sequencing input: memory CD8+ T cells from blood cultured with regulatory dendritic cells. The subset: CD45RO+ memory T cells. The clonotype was recovered from a human donor in good health. The chain's CDR3 is CASSLEPPAAYNEQFF. The CDR3 DNA is TGTGCCAGCAGCTTAGAGCCCCCAGCGGCGTACAATGAGCAGTTCTTC. Full variable domain (rest looked up from reference TRBV13 and TRBJ2-1): AAGVIQSPRHLIKEKRETATLKCYPIPRHDTVYWYQQGPGQDPQFLISFYEKMQSDKGSIPDRFSAQQFSDYHSELNMSSLELGDSALYFCASSLEPPAAYNEQFFGPGTRLTVL.